What follows are 10 T cell receptor beta chains derived from one specimen sequenced in a study of T cell responses to AZD1222 COVID-19 vaccine. The table came from immunoSEQ multiplex PCR; TCRdb's copy has only in-frame clones and leaves some out. The repertoire holds about 75,000 clones, around 88% seen once, with 8% to 10% in the top ten. This specimen was peripheral blood, taken 28 days after the second dose of the MenACWY control vaccine. The receptors here all came from an adult who received the MenACWY meningococcal vaccine as a control.

The chain employs TRBV5-1 and TRBJ2-1; the D gene is possibly TRBD1 (5 bases). The germline V gene encodes CDR1 SGHRS and CDR2 YFSETQ. The V and J ends lost 0 bases and 12 bases respectively, with 16 bases between them. The CDR3 sequence is 14 residues long. The CDR3: CASSLGQGNEAQFF. The CDR3 DNA is TGCGCCAGCAGCTTGGGGCAGGGAAATGAGGCGCAGTTCTTC.

The V gene is TRBV6-5, the J gene TRBJ2-1; 7 bases agree with TRBD2. The CDR3 runs 11 residues. V was clipped by 3 bases and J by 12 bases; unmatched bases: 2. Germline V gene lookup returns CDR1 MNHEY and CDR2 SVGAGI. CDR3 DNA: TGTGCCAGCAGTTATTTAGCGGGGCAGTTCTTC. Protein sequence: CASSYLAGQFF.

The chain combines TRBV10-2 with TRBJ1-3; 7 bases align to TRBD1. CDR3 length: 14 amino acids. V was pared by 3 bases and J by 4 bases, with 3 bases of the junction left unmatched. The germline CDR1 and CDR2 sequences are WSHSY and SAAADI. The CDR3 here is CASSDTGAGNTIYF. Here the CDR3 DNA reads TGCGCCAGCAGTGATACAGGGGCGGGAAACACCATATATTTT.

V and J are TRBV6-6 and TRBJ1-4; perhaps TRBD1 as D (6 bases). Deletions cut 8 bases from V and 5 bases from J, with 15 bases between. There are 14 residues in the CDR3. In germline, CDR1 is MNHNY, CDR2 SVGAGI (reference sequence). The CDR3 loop is CASAEQGANEKLFF. CDR3 DNA sequence: TGTGCCAGCGCTGAACAGGGTGCCAATGAAAAACTGTTTTTT.

V and J are TRBV28 and TRBJ1-1; TRBD1 matches 8 bases. CDR3 length: 14 residues. Germline V gene lookup returns CDR1 MDHEN and CDR2 SYDVKM. The trim removed 4 bases at V and 4 bases at J, leaving 5 bases unmatched. The CDR3 sequence is CASSSFQGATEAFF. The DNA of the CDR3 is TGTGCCAGCAGTTCATTTCAGGGGGCCACTGAAGCTTTCTTT.

This clone occurred once. Here the CDR3 DNA reads TGCGCCAGCAGCTTGGAATGGGACACCAGCACAGATACGCAGTATTTT. It codes for CASSLEWDTSTDTQYF. The chain carries TRBV5-1 and TRBJ2-3; a weak D match, TRBD1 (6 bases). Trimming pared 0 bases from V and 0 bases from J, leaving 11 bases between. The V gene's germline CDR1 is SGHRS and CDR2 YFSETQ. The CDR3 sequence is 16 residues long.

This clone was found a few times. The gene calls are TRBV6-5 and TRBJ1-2; 7 bases are shared with TRBD1. CDR1 is MNHEY and CDR2 is SVGAGI in the germline V gene. Unmatched junction bases numbered 6, after V lost 6 bases and J lost 5 bases. CDR3 length equals 13 residues. The chain's CDR3 is CASSYRGGYGYTF. CDR3 in DNA: TGTGCCAGCAGCTACAGGGGCGGGTATGGCTACACCTTC.

V and J are TRBV7-9 and TRBJ2-4; 7 bases match TRBD1. CDR3 size: 13 residues. Trimming removed 3 bases from V and 15 bases from J; junction bases left unmatched: 11. Per the germline V gene, CDR1 is SEHNR and CDR2 is FQNEAQ (reference sequence). The CDR3 reads CASSLAAGQVLYF. The CDR3 DNA reads TGTGCCAGCAGCTTGGCGGCCGGACAGGTTTTGTACTTC.

J is TRBJ2-7 and V is TRBV11-1; 7 bases map to TRBD1. The CDR3 is made up of 16 amino acids. The germline V gene encodes CDR1 SGHAT and CDR2 FQDESV (reference sequence). The junction had 7 bases not matched to a gene; V was cut back by 2 bases and J by 0 bases. DNA of the CDR3: TGTGCCAGCAGCTTATTTCGGGGACAGAGCTCCTACGAGCAGTACTTC. This sequence encodes CASSLFRGQSSYEQYF.

This chain links TRBV6-5 with TRBJ1-3; no firm D call. Trimming shortened V by 6 bases and J by 0 bases, and 12 bases separated the two germline ends. There are 15 residues in the CDR3. Germline lookup yields CDR1 MNHEY and CDR2 SVGAGI. DNA of the CDR3: TGTGCCAGCAGGCGAGGTCAGCTCTCTGGAAACACCATATATTTT. As protein: CASRRGQLSGNTIYF.